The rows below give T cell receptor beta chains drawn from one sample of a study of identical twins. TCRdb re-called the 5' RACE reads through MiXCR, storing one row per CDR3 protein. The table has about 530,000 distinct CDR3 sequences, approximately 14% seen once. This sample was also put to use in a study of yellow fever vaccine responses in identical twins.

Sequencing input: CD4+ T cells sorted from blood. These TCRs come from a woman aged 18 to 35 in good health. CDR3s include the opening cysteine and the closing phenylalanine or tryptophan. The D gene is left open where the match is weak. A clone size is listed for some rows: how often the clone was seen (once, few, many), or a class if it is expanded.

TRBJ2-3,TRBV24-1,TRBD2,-,CATSDFRTSTSTDTQYF,TGTGCCACCAGTGATTTCCGGACTAGCACCAGCACAGATACGCAGTATTTT
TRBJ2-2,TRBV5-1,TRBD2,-,CASSPSRERESPANTGELFF,TGCGCCAGCAGCCCTTCCCGGGAGCGGGAGTCCCCCGCGAACACCGGGGAGCTGTTTTTT
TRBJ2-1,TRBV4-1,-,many,CASSQDGRGEQFF,TGCGCCAGCAGCCAAGATGGAAGGGGTGAGCAGTTCTTC
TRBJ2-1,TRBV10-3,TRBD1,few,CAIRTTTGPNEQFF,TGTGCCATCAGGACCACGACAGGGCCCAATGAGCAGTTCTTC
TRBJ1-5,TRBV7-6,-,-,CASSLEEGPNQPQHF,TGTGCCAGCAGCTTAGAGGAGGGGCCCAATCAGCCCCAGCATTTT
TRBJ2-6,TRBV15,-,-,CATSRDGVTGANVLTF,TGTGCCACCAGCAGAGATGGGGTAACTGGGGCCAACGTCCTGACTTTC
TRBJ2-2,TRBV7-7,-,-,CASSPDLAGELFF,TGTGCCAGCAGCCCGGACCTAGCGGGGGAGCTGTTTTTT
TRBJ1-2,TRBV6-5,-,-,CASSYSTALNYGYTF,TGTGCCAGCAGTTACTCTACAGCCCTTAACTATGGCTACACCTTC
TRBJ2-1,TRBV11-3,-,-,CASQGGAKYNEQFF,TGTGCCAGCCAAGGGGGAGCTAAATACAATGAGCAGTTCTTC
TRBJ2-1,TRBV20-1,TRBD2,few,CSARLGTSQQVQFF,TGCAGTGCTAGACTAGGGACTAGCCAGCAAGTACAGTTCTTC
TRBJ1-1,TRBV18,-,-,CASSLREVNTEAFF,TGTGCCAGCTCGCTCCGGGAGGTGAACACTGAAGCTTTCTTT
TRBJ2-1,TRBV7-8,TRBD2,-,CASSSQSSGASYNEQFF,TGTGCCAGCAGCTCCCAGTCTAGCGGCGCTTCCTACAATGAGCAGTTCTTC
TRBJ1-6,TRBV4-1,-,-,CASSLHPGLGGNSPLHF,TGCGCCAGCAGCCTTCATCCGGGACTAGGGGGTAATTCACCCCTCCACTTT
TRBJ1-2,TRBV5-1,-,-,CASSPGDQYGYTF,TGCGCCAGCAGCCCAGGAGACCAATATGGCTACACCTTC
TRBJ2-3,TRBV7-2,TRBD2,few,CASSLGGKRGHTDTQYF,TGTGCCAGCAGCTTAGGGGGCAAGCGGGGCCACACAGATACGCAGTATTTT
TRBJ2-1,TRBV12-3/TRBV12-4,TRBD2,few,CASSVTSGGAYLYNEQFF,TGTGCCAGCAGTGTCACTAGCGGGGGGGCCTATTTGTACAATGAGCAGTTCTTC
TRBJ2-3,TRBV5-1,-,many,CASSLATLATVGDTQYF,TGCGCCAGCAGCTTGGCCACCCTAGCGACCGTGGGAGATACGCAGTATTTT
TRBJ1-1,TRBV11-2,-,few,CASSLGPGWGEAFF,TGTGCCAGCAGCTTAGGCCCAGGGTGGGGTGAAGCTTTCTTT
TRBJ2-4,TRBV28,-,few,CASETKANIQYF,TGTGCCAGCGAAACAAAGGCCAACATTCAGTACTTC
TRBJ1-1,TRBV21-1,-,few,CASSTQEDTEAFF,TGTGCCAGCAGTACCCAGGAGGACACTGAAGCTTTCTTT
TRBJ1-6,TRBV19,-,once,CATSGSGVTPLHF,TGTGCCACCAGTGGGTCGGGCGTAACACCCCTCCACTTT
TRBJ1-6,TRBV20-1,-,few,CSARESVNSPLHF,TGCAGTGCTAGAGAGTCGGTAAATTCACCCCTCCACTTT
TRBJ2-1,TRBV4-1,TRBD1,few,CASSQPTGETVEQFF,TGCGCCAGCAGCCAACCGACAGGGGAAACTGTTGAGCAGTTCTTC
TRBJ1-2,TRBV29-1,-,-,CSVVAQTINYGYTF,TGCAGCGTTGTGGCACAGACAATAAACTATGGCTACACCTTC
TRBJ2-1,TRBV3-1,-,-,CASSHPVGAESSYNEQFF,TGTGCCAGCAGCCACCCCGTCGGAGCGGAAAGCTCCTACAATGAGCAGTTCTTC
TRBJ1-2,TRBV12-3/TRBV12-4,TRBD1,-,CASSLTGQGRGLGYTF,TGTGCCAGCAGTTTAACAGGACAGGGAAGAGGTTTAGGCTACACCTTC
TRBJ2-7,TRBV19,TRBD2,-,CASSIVSGGRANYEQYF,TGTGCCAGTAGTATAGTCTCGGGCGGGAGGGCCAACTACGAGCAGTACTTC
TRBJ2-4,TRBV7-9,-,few,CASSLSSGDKNIQYF,TGTGCCAGCAGCTTAAGTTCAGGGGACAAAAACATTCAGTACTTC
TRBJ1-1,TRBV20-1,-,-,CSARDWGRAATEAFF,TGCAGTGCTAGAGATTGGGGGAGGGCGGCCACTGAAGCTTTCTTT